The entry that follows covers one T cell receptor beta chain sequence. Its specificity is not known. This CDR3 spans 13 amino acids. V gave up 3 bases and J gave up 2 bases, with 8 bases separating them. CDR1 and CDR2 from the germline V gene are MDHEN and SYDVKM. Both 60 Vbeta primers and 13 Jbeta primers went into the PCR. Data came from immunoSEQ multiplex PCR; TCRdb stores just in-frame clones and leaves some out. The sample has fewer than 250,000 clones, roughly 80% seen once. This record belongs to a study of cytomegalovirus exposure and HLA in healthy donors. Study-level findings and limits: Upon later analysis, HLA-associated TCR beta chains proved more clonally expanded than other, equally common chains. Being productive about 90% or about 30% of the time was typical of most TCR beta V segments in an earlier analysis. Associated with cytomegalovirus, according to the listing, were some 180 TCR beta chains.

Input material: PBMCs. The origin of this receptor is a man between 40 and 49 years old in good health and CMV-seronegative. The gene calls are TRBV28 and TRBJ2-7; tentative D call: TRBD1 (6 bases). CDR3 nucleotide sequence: TGTGCCAGCAGTTTTCAGGGGACCTACGAGCAGTACTTC. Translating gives CASSFQGTYEQYF.